This TCR beta chain was identified during a study of T cells in localized non-small cell lung cancer. On this clone itself: What it binds is unknown.

The study's findings and limits: Exceeding tumor, uninvolved adjacent lung had the highest T cell clonality. In adjacent lung, a median roughly 60 of the top 100 tumor clones were found. Since sequencing was restricted to only one region of the tumor, intratumor heterogeneity remains a possibility. The study linked higher blood T cell density to longer overall survival.

CDR1 LGHNA and CDR2 YNFKEQ come from the germline V gene. This CDR3 has 14 amino acids. The V end was cut by 0 bases, the J end by 5 bases, with 11 bases between. Only in-frame clones appear in the TCRdb table, and some are missing; sequencing was by immunoSEQ multiplex PCR. The sample holds about 26,000 clones, less than 95% seen once. The sample consisted of peripheral blood, taken before any cancer treatment. The chain joins TRBV4-2 to TRBJ2-7; D is undetermined. The origin of this receptor is a female donor older than 55 with stage II squamous cell lung carcinoma. The CDR3 DNA reads TGTGCCAGCAGCCAAGATCTACCAGCCAACGAGCAGTACTTC. It encodes CASSQDLPANEQYF.